The clone carrying this T cell receptor (beta chain) appeared a few times. The V segment lost 1 base and the J segment 3 bases; nucleotides outside the gene matches: 6. The CDR3 sequence is 16 residues long. Per germline, CDR1 LGHNA and CDR2 YSLEER. Time point noted: patch test 2, 6 weeks after DPC sensitization. As to treatment: therapeutic diphenylcyclopropenone sensitization with weekly scalp DPC. These data come from a study of human T cells and chemical hapten exposure. TCRdb passed the RACE reads through MiXCR, listing each CDR3 protein once. The sample shows 360,000 or so distinct CDR3 sequences, around 6% of them seen only once.

The rearrangement joins TRBV4-3 to TRBJ1-3; 7 bases match TRBD1. The sample in question was whole blood, obtained in connection with sensitization to the hapten diphenylcyclopropenone (DPC). The clonotype comes from a young woman with alopecia areata. Some clones in this sample may be carry-over from other donors' samples. The CDR3 coding sequence is TGCGCCAGCAGCCAAGTGCCAGGGGGAAGTGGAAACACCATATATTTT. Protein product: CASSQVPGGSGNTIYF.